A selection of T cell receptor beta chains follows, all from one sample in a study of T cells in localized non-small cell lung cancer. Some clones are missing from TCRdb's copy, which holds only in-frame ones; the method was immunoSEQ multiplex PCR. The top ten hold 7% to 9% of the sample, which has 8,200 or so clones, around 59% seen once. The sample here was lymph node tissue, taken before any cancer treatment. Every receptor here comes from a male donor at least 60 years old with stage I squamous cell lung carcinoma. Each CDR3 is given with its conserved first and last residue. D genes are given only for firm matches. Clone sizes are given selectively: once, few, many, or a class where the clone is expanded.

clone_size j_call v_call d_call cdr3_aa cdr3_nt
NA TRBJ2-7 TRBV9 TRBD1 CASRDRLYEQYF TGTGCCAGCCGGGACAGATTATACGAGCAGTACTTC
NA TRBJ1-1 TRBV4-1 NA CASSQDIRGLTEAFF TGCGCCAGCAGCCAAGATATCCGAGGTCTGACTGAAGCTTTCTTT
NA TRBJ2-1 TRBV27 NA CASSGAPLGNEQFF TGTGCCAGCTCAGGGGCCCCCTTGGGGAATGAGCAGTTCTTC
NA TRBJ2-6 TRBV19 NA CASSIGRYSGANVLTF TGTGCCAGTAGTATAGGCAGGTACTCTGGGGCCAACGTCCTGACTTTC
NA TRBJ1-1 TRBV25-1 NA CASSETDREAFF TGTGCCAGCAGTGAAACCGACAGGGAAGCTTTCTTT
few TRBJ1-4 TRBV1 NA CASSQSPGQNEKLFF TGCGCCAGCAGCCAATCTCCAGGGCAAAATGAAAAACTGTTTTTT
NA TRBJ2-2 TRBV28 TRBD2 CASSLSLAGRGGELFF TGTGCCAGCAGTTTATCACTAGCGGGAAGGGGCGGGGAGCTGTTTTTT
few TRBJ2-3 TRBV9 NA CASSVGPTLDTQYF TGTGCCAGCAGCGTAGGGCCTACCTTGGATACGCAGTATTTT
NA TRBJ2-7 TRBV29-1 NA CSVRVGSYEQYF TGCAGCGTCCGGGTGGGATCCTACGAGCAGTACTTC
few TRBJ2-7 TRBV9 NA CASSVSDYEQYF TGTGCCAGCAGCGTGAGCGACTACGAGCAGTACTTC
NA TRBJ2-1 TRBV14 NA CASSQASRGNEQFF TGTGCCAGCAGCCAAGCCTCGAGGGGCAATGAGCAGTTCTTC
few TRBJ1-2 TRBV27 NA CASSFKGGYGYTF TGTGCCAGCAGTTTTAAGGGGGGCTATGGCTACACCTTC
NA TRBJ1-2 TRBV28 NA CASTSGLRNYGYTF TGTGCCAGCACCTCTGGGCTGAGGAACTATGGCTACACCTTC
NA TRBJ2-7 TRBV11-3 NA CASSLGSRTPYEQYF TGTGCCAGCAGCTTGGGCAGTCGGACACCCTACGAGCAGTACTTC
NA TRBJ2-7 TRBV19 TRBD2 CASSLSIAGGREQYF TGTGCCAGTAGCCTCAGCATAGCGGGAGGACGTGAGCAGTACTTC
NA TRBJ2-7 TRBV10-2 TRBD1 CASGSDRERDEQYF TGCGCCAGCGGGTCAGACAGGGAGAGAGACGAGCAGTACTTC
few TRBJ2-7 TRBV10-3 NA CAISEVLGNGEQYF TGTGCCATCAGTGAGGTCCTAGGGAATGGCGAGCAGTACTTC
NA TRBJ1-5 TRBV28 NA CASTLGGSNQPQHF TGTGCCAGCACCCTGGGGGGTTCTAATCAGCCCCAGCATTTT
NA TRBJ1-2 TRBV19 NA CASREQGWDGYTF TGTGCCAGTCGGGAACAGGGTTGGGATGGCTACACCTTC
few TRBJ2-7 TRBV11-3 TRBD2 CASSLEAGGPGEQYF TGTGCCAGCAGCTTAGAGGCGGGAGGGCCGGGGGAGCAGTACTTC
NA TRBJ2-1 TRBV4-1 TRBD1 CASSVRQGEYNEQFF TGCGCCAGCAGCGTCAGACAGGGGGAGTACAATGAGCAGTTCTTC
NA TRBJ2-7 TRBV18 TRBD2 CASSPRNSGIHYEQYF TGTGCCAGCTCACCAAGAAATAGCGGGATCCACTACGAGCAGTACTTC
few TRBJ2-2 TRBV10-3 NA CATRPGLNTGELFF TGTGCCACCCGACCGGGCCTTAACACCGGGGAGCTGTTTTTT
NA TRBJ1-1 TRBV14 NA CASSQVGWVTEAFF TGTGCCAGCAGCCAAGTCGGGTGGGTCACTGAAGCTTTCTTT
few TRBJ2-7 TRBV11-3 NA CASSSKAGYSYEQYF TGTGCCAGCAGCTCGAAGGCGGGATATTCCTACGAGCAGTACTTC
NA TRBJ2-7 TRBV18 NA CASSPEAAYEQYF TGTGCCAGCTCACCGGAGGCGGCCTACGAGCAGTACTTC
NA TRBJ2-3 TRBV11-3 NA CASSHNKRSITDTQYF TGTGCCAGCAGCCACAATAAACGTTCAATCACAGATACGCAGTATTTT
NA TRBJ2-3 TRBV9 TRBD2 CASSVADSGGTQYF TGTGCCAGCAGCGTAGCGGACAGCGGGGGTACGCAGTATTTT
NA TRBJ2-7 TRBV6-8 TRBD2 CASSRLAGIYEQYF TGTGCCAGCAGCAGACTAGCGGGAATCTACGAGCAGTACTTC
few TRBJ2-7 TRBV11-3 NA CASSVGGAGPYEQYF TGTGCCAGCAGCGTGGGCGGGGCCGGTCCCTACGAGCAGTACTTC
NA TRBJ1-2 TRBV9 NA CASSVGQHGYTF TGTGCCAGCAGTGTCGGACAGCATGGCTACACCTTC
NA TRBJ2-7 TRBV14 NA CASSRSVGGEQYF TGTGCCAGCAGCCGGAGTGTGGGGGGCGAGCAGTACTTC
NA TRBJ1-4 TRBV2 TRBD1 CASSPTGRNEKLFF TGTGCCAGCTCCCCGACAGGGAGAAATGAAAAACTGTTTTTT
few TRBJ1-1 TRBV6-8 NA CASSYGGSGAEAFF TGTGCCAGCAGTTACGGGGGGTCCGGTGCTGAAGCTTTCTTT
few TRBJ1-1 TRBV9 NA CASSEPGEEQNTEAFF TGTGCCAGCAGCGAGCCCGGGGAAGAACAAAACACTGAAGCTTTCTTT
few TRBJ2-1 TRBV19 TRBD2 CASSSPRLAGVVNEQFF TGTGCCAGTAGTAGCCCCCGGCTAGCGGGAGTAGTGAATGAGCAGTTCTTC
NA TRBJ2-1 TRBV7-5 NA CASSLAGVYNEQFF TGTGCCAGCAGCTTAGCGGGAGTTTACAATGAGCAGTTCTTC
NA TRBJ1-1 TRBV19 TRBD1 CASNTPGQGLSEAFF TGTGCCAGTAATACGCCGGGACAGGGGCTTTCTGAAGCTTTCTTT
NA TRBJ1-4 TRBV28 NA CASMRRSDEKLFF TGTGCCAGCATGCGGAGGTCCGATGAAAAACTGTTTTTT
few TRBJ1-1 TRBV9 NA CASNYGAFEAFF TGTGCCAGCAACTATGGGGCTTTTGAAGCTTTCTTT
NA TRBJ2-1 TRBV28 TRBD1 CASSLSGTVYNEQFF TGTGCCAGCAGTTTGTCCGGGACAGTCTACAATGAGCAGTTCTTC
NA TRBJ1-3 TRBV5-1 TRBD1 CASSLGAGGSGNTIYF TGCGCCAGCAGCTTGGGGGCAGGGGGCTCCGGAAACACCATATATTTT
NA TRBJ2-1 TRBV6-7 NA CASSEVFNEQFF TGTGCCAGCAGTGAAGTTTTCAATGAGCAGTTCTTC
NA TRBJ2-1 TRBV11-3 TRBD2 CASSPSLAGDEQFF TGTGCCAGCAGCCCCTCCCTAGCGGGAGACGAGCAGTTCTTC
few TRBJ2-7 TRBV14 NA CTSSDGISYYEQYF TGTACCAGCAGCGACGGGATATCCTACTACGAGCAGTACTTC
NA TRBJ2-3 TRBV11-3 NA CASSLLASGESTDTQYF TGTGCCAGCAGCTTACTCGCGTCAGGGGAAAGCACAGATACGCAGTATTTT
few TRBJ2-7 TRBV12-5 TRBD2 CASTPELGGREF TGTGCCAGCACGCCCGAGCTGGGCGGGAGAGAGTTC
few TRBJ2-1 TRBV18 TRBD2 CASSPSTGGQFF TGTGCCAGCTCACCCTCCACGGGAGGTCAGTTCTTC
few TRBJ2-1 TRBV30 TRBD2 CAWSVRAGGPNEQFF TGTGCCTGGAGTGTACGAGCGGGAGGGCCCAATGAGCAGTTCTTC
few TRBJ1-5 TRBV9 NA CASSELSNQPQHF TGTGCCAGCAGTGAGCTAAGCAATCAGCCCCAGCATTTT
NA TRBJ2-1 TRBV14 TRBD1 CASSRRRGPYNEQFF TGTGCCAGCAGCCGTCGAAGGGGGCCCTACAATGAGCAGTTCTTC
NA TRBJ1-2 TRBV10-2 NA CASSETGQYGYTF TGCGCCAGCAGTGAGACAGGGCAATATGGCTACACCTTC
NA TRBJ1-1 TRBV19 NA CASSIERTEAFF TGTGCCAGTAGTATCGAGCGCACTGAAGCTTTCTTT
few TRBJ1-1 TRBV6-8 NA CASSYKENTEAFF TGTGCCAGCAGTTACAAGGAGAACACTGAAGCTTTCTTT
NA TRBJ2-1 TRBV5-1 TRBD2 CASSLAGLAGGLAFF TGCGCCAGCAGCTTGGCGGGGTTAGCGGGCGGCCTGGCGTTCTTC